A selection of T cell receptor beta chains follows, all from one sample in a study of T-cell reconstitution after alpha-beta-depleted transplantation in children. One entry per CDR3 protein, called by TCRdb with MiXCR from the PCR reads. The profile shows some 590,000 distinct CDR3 sequences, under 12% of them singletons. Sequenced material: PBMCs from the stem cell graft donor, taken from the stem cell graft. Receptors were obtained from a human donor who donated a stem cell graft to a child with acute myeloid leukemia. The CDR3 runs from the conserved cysteine through the conserved F or W. The order of the fields is V gene, J gene, clone size, D gene, CDR3 protein, CDR3 DNA. A D gene is named only where the DNA matches it firmly. Size tells how often a clone was seen (once, few, many) or the class of an expanded clone, and some rows leave it out.

>TRBV29-1|TRBJ2-2|many|TRBD2
CSAESAGGGTGELFF
TGCAGCGCCGAAAGTGCGGGAGGGGGGACCGGGGAGCTGTTTTTT
>TRBV30|TRBJ2-2|many|-
CAWRGLGGGELFF
TGTGCCTGGAGGGGCCTAGGAGGGGGGGAGCTGTTTTTT
>TRBV7-6|TRBJ2-3|-|TRBD2
CASRLTPGGADTDTQYF
TGTGCCAGCAGACTAACCCCGGGAGGGGCTGACACAGATACGCAGTATTTT
>TRBV6-4|TRBJ2-4|few|-
CASSTEGGGNIQYF
TGTGCCAGCAGTACAGAGGGTGGGGGAAACATTCAGTACTTC
>TRBV9|TRBJ2-7|-|-
CASSTSAGGITYEQYF
TGTGCCAGCAGCACCTCCGCGGGCGGTATAACCTACGAGCAGTACTTC
>TRBV5-1|TRBJ2-1|many|TRBD2
CASSLIAGVNNEQFF
TGCGCCAGCAGCTTGATAGCGGGAGTCAACAATGAGCAGTTCTTC
>TRBV29-1|TRBJ2-2|-|-
CSVTGIGNTGELFF
TGCAGCGTAACAGGGATAGGGAACACCGGGGAGCTGTTTTTT
>TRBV7-9|TRBJ1-1|few|-
CASSLGSGKNTEAFF
TGTGCCAGCAGCTTAGGTTCAGGGAAAAACACTGAAGCTTTCTTT
>TRBV28|TRBJ2-5|many|TRBD1
CASSLLTGMETQYF
TGTGCCAGCAGTTTACTGACAGGGATGGAGACCCAGTACTTC
>TRBV28|TRBJ2-7|many|-
CASTPPGKNEQYF
TGTGCCAGCACCCCCCCAGGGAAAAACGAGCAGTACTTC
>TRBV3-1|TRBJ2-1|few|-
CASSQPLAEQFF
TGTGCCAGCAGCCAACCGTTAGCTGAGCAGTTCTTC
>TRBV29-1|TRBJ2-7|-|-
CSVGEWEYEQYF
TGCAGCGTGGGGGAGTGGGAATACGAGCAGTACTTC
>TRBV12-3/TRBV12-4|TRBJ2-7|many|-
CASSLGDGAYEQYF
TGTGCCAGCAGTTTGGGGGACGGTGCCTACGAGCAGTACTTC
>TRBV5-1|TRBJ2-5|many|TRBD2
CASSLSTSGSLETQYF
TGCGCCAGCAGCCTATCGACTAGCGGGAGTTTGGAGACCCAGTACTTC
>TRBV29-1|TRBJ2-1|-|TRBD1
CSPEGEEQGAPNEQFF
TGCAGCCCCGAAGGGGAGGAACAGGGGGCCCCCAATGAGCAGTTCTTC
>TRBV29-1|TRBJ2-3|-|TRBD2
CSVKVAGSDTQYF
TGCAGCGTTAAAGTAGCGGGCTCAGATACGCAGTATTTT
>TRBV28|TRBJ1-5|many|-
CASSLTSGSNQPQHF
TGTGCCAGCAGTTTAACGAGTGGTAGCAATCAGCCCCAGCATTTT
>TRBV20-1|TRBJ1-3|-|-
CSVGTSGNTIYF
TGCAGTGTCGGGACTTCTGGAAACACCATATATTTT
>TRBV20-1|TRBJ2-3|-|-
CSARDRRGRGTDTQYF
TGCAGTGCTAGAGATCGTAGGGGTAGGGGGACAGATACGCAGTATTTT
>TRBV5-1|TRBJ2-3|many|TRBD2
CASSLLAGSSTDTQYF
TGCGCCAGCAGCCTCCTAGCGGGGTCCTCCACAGATACGCAGTATTTT
>TRBV20-1|TRBJ1-2|-|-
CSARSTTGDGYTF
TGCAGTGCTAGAAGTACCACCGGGGATGGCTACACCTTC
>TRBV9|TRBJ1-6|few|-
CASSVSSWGYDNSPLHF
TGTGCCAGCAGCGTCTCTTCCTGGGGTTACGATAATTCACCCCTCCACTTT
>TRBV7-2|TRBJ1-3|many|-
CAIRTTSSGNTIYF
TGTGCCATACGGACAACGAGCTCTGGAAACACCATATATTTT
>TRBV6-5|TRBJ2-1|many|TRBD2
CASSYSGTSGANEQFF
TGTGCCAGCAGTTACTCCGGGACTAGCGGAGCCAATGAGCAGTTCTTC
>TRBV20-1|TRBJ2-7|-|TRBD1
CSASDRTGSYEQYF
TGCAGTGCTAGCGATCGGACAGGATCCTACGAGCAGTACTTC
>TRBV4-3|TRBJ2-7|-|TRBD1
CASSQEYRGSNEQYF
TGCGCCAGCAGCCAAGAATACAGGGGGTCAAACGAGCAGTACTTC
>TRBV5-8|TRBJ1-5|few|-
CASSLGGGRYQPQHF
TGTGCCAGCAGCTTGGGAGGGGGAAGGTATCAGCCCCAGCATTTT
>TRBV6-1|TRBJ1-5|many|TRBD1
CASGAEQGRHQPQHF
TGTGCCAGCGGGGCCGAACAGGGGCGCCATCAGCCCCAGCATTTT
>TRBV11-2|TRBJ2-2|-|TRBD2
CASRQLTTSGPGELFF
TGTGCCAGCAGACAGCTGACGACTAGCGGCCCCGGGGAGCTGTTTTTT